This T cell receptor beta chain was observed in a study of T cells after yellow fever vaccination. In the study overall: Preparing low-cell-number fractions relied on SMART-Seq v4 Ultra Low Input.

The CDR3 extends over 14 amino acids. Germline-derived CDR1 and CDR2 are SQVTM and ANQGSEA. The ends lost 6 bases at V and 0 bases at J; junction bases unmatched: 7. TCRdb ran MiXCR on the 5' RACE reads and lists one entry per CDR3 protein. The data hold 300,000 or so distinct CDR3 sequences, with roughly 7% observed a single time. In this sample, this clonotype turned up a few times. This chain connects TRBV29-1 to TRBJ1-1; 7 bases match TRBD1. The TCR was taken from a man in his late teens or twenties who received the YFV17D yellow fever vaccine. The source was PBMCs, collected roughly seven weeks after the first yellow fever vaccination. Here the CDR3 reads CSVKPGQLNTEAFF. CDR3 bases: TGCAGCGTCAAGCCGGGACAGCTGAACACTGAAGCTTTCTTT.